This T cell receptor beta chain was profiled in a study of T cell responses to AZD1222 COVID-19 vaccine. Study results and limitations: Possibly, clonal diversity was underestimated; donors were largely white British and included more females. Recipients of two AZD1222 doses showed rising Spike-specific TCR breadth and depth.

Profiled with immunoSEQ multiplex PCR; TCRdb holds only in-frame clones, not every one. The sample carries just over 150,000 clones, about nine tenths recorded once. CDR3 length equals 11 residues. From germline, CDR1 is DFQATT and CDR2 SNEGSKA (reference sequence). The V and J ends lost 6 bases and 1 base respectively, with 7 bases between them. With regard to this clone: Its antigen remains unidentified.

The sequencing used peripheral blood, collected on day 0 of AZD1222 vaccination. The sequence derives from an adult in good health. The gene calls are TRBV20-1 and TRBJ2-7; D call uncertain. The CDR3 loop reads CSAQRSYEQYF. CDR3 nucleotides: TGCAGTGCACAACGATCCTACGAGCAGTACTTC.